The rows below give T cell receptor beta chains drawn from one sample of a study of blood T cell repertoires in COVID-19. Generated by immunoSEQ multiplex PCR, the TCRdb table keeps only in-frame clones and is missing some. The table lists tens of thousands of clones, roughly 90% of them singletons. Material for sequencing was peripheral blood. The origin of the receptors is a human donor in a cohort sampled during active COVID-19. Each CDR3 is given with its conserved first and last residue. The order of the fields is J gene, clone size, D gene, V gene, CDR3 DNA, CDR3 protein. D genes are given only for firm matches. Clone size is given for some rows only: seen once, a few or many times, or a class if the clone is expanded.

TRBJ1-5,NA,NA,TRBV28,TGTGCCAGCAGTCCCCCTCACAGGTCCAATCAGCCCCAGCATTTT,CASSPPHRSNQPQHF
TRBJ2-7,NA,NA,TRBV11-3,TGTGCCAGCAGCTTGGGGGCAGGGGAGACCTACGAGCAGTACTTC,CASSLGAGETYEQYF
TRBJ1-2,NA,TRBD1,TRBV27,TGTGCCAGCAGTTCGATTGACAGGGGGTATGGCTACACCTTC,CASSSIDRGYGYTF
TRBJ1-5,NA,TRBD1,TRBV10-3,TGTGCCATCAGTAGGACAGGGAACGGGAATCAGCCCCAGCATTTT,CAISRTGNGNQPQHF
TRBJ2-5,NA,TRBD2,TRBV10-3,TGTGCCATCAGCCTGACTAGCGGGGAGGAGACCCAGTACTTC,CAISLTSGEETQYF
TRBJ2-5,NA,NA,TRBV19,TGTGCCAGTAGTATAGGGGGGCGAACAGAGACCCAGTACTTC,CASSIGGRTETQYF
TRBJ2-1,once,TRBD2,TRBV6-2/TRBV6-3,TGTGCCAGCAGTTACTCGAAAAGCGGGGGGGCCAGGTACAATGAGCAGTTCTTC,CASSYSKSGGARYNEQFF
TRBJ2-3,NA,TRBD1,TRBV5-4,TGTGCCAGCAGCTCCGGACAGGGAAGCACAGATACGCAGTATTTT,CASSSGQGSTDTQYF
TRBJ2-3,NA,TRBD2,TRBV11-2,TGTGCCAGCAGCTTCGGAGCGGGGGGAGGAGATACGCAGTATTTT,CASSFGAGGGDTQYF
TRBJ2-3,NA,TRBD2,TRBV18,TGTGCCAGCTCACCACCGACTAGCGGGGGGCGGGGTGATACGCAGTATTTT,CASSPPTSGGRGDTQYF
TRBJ1-1,NA,TRBD1,TRBV3-1/TRBV3-2,TGTGCCAGCAGCCTACGGGACAGGGGCTCTGAAGCTTTCTTT,CASSLRDRGSEAFF
TRBJ2-3,NA,NA,TRBV7-2,TGTGCCAGCAGCTTAGTCGGTGGTCAGGGCACAGATACGCAGTATTTT,CASSLVGGQGTDTQYF
TRBJ1-5,NA,NA,TRBV13,TGTGCCAGCAGTCGGGGAATCAATCAGCCCCAGCATTTT,CASSRGINQPQHF
TRBJ2-5,few,TRBD1,TRBV9,TGTGCCAGCAGCCGACAGGGGTCTGAGACCCAGTACTTC,CASSRQGSETQYF
TRBJ2-5,NA,TRBD2,TRBV9,TGTGCCAGCAGCCCAGGGACGGGAGGGATCGAGACCCAGTACTTC,CASSPGTGGIETQYF